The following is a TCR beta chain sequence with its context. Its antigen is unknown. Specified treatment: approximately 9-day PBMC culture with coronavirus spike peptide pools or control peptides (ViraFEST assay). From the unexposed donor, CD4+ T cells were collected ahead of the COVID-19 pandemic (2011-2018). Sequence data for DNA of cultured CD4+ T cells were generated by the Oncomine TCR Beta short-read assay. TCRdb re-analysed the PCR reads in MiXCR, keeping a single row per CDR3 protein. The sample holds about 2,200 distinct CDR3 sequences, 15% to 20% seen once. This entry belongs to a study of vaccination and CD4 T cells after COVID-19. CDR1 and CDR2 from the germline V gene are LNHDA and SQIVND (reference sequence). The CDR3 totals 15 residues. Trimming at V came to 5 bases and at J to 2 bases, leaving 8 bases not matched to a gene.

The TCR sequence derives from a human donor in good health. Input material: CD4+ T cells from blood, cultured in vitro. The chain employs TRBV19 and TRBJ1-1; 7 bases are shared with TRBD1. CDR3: CASSSWTGANTEAFF. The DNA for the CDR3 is TGTGCCAGTAGTTCCTGGACAGGCGCCAACACTGAAGCTTTCTTT.